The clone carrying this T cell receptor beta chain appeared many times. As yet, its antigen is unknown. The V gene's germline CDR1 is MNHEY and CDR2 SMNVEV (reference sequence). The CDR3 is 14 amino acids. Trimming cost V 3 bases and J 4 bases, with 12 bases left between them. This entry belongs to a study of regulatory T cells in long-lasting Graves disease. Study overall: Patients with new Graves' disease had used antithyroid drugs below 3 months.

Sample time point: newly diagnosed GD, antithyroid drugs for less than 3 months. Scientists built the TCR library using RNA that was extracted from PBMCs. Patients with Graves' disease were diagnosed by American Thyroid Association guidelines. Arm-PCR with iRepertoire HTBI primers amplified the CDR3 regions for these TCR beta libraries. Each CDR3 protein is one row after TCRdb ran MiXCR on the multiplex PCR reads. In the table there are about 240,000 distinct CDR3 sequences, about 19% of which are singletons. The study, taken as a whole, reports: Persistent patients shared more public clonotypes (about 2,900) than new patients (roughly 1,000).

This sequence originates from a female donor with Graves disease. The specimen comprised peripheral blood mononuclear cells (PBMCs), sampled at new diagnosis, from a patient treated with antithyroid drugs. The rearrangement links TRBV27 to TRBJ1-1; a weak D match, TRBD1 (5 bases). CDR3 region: CASSFSGTGTEAFF. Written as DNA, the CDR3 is TGTGCCAGCAGTTTTTCAGGGACGGGCACTGAAGCTTTCTTT.